Shown below are 16 T cell receptor beta chains from a single sample sequenced in a study of identical twins. TCRdb analysed the 5' RACE reads with MiXCR anew, one entry per CDR3 protein. Of 200,000 to 250,000 distinct CDR3 sequences in the sample, around 6.5% were seen once. The same sample was also used in a study of T cells expressing NK-cell markers.

The sample consisted of CD8+ T cells sorted from blood. The receptors originated from a woman between 18 and 29 years old in good health.

The CDR3 nucleotides are TGTGCCAGCAGCTTATTTATCGGAGACTATGGCTACACCTTC. Its translation is CASSLFIGDYGYTF. The chain combines TRBV7-8 with TRBJ1-2; D is unresolved. This CDR3 is 14 amino acids long. V was pared by 2 bases and J by 3 bases, with 10 bases between. Germline V gives CDR1 SGHVS, CDR2 FQNEAQ.

The chain couples TRBV6-5 to TRBJ1-1, with no clear D. Germline V gene data show CDR1 as MNHEY and CDR2 as SVGAGI. V dropped 8 bases and J dropped 4 bases, with 8 bases sitting between them. This CDR3 spans 11 amino acids. The CDR3 region is CASVSSTEAFF. The CDR3 DNA is TGTGCCAGCGTTTCGAGCACTGAAGCTTTCTTT.

This clonotype occurred many times. This rearrangement joins TRBV5-1 to TRBJ1-1, with TRBD1 identical over 8 bases. This CDR3 contains 16 residues. In germline, CDR1 is SGHRS, CDR2 YFSETQ. Unmatched junction bases numbered 8, after V lost 4 bases and J lost 0 bases. CDR3 DNA sequence: TGCGCCAGCAGCGTAGACAGGGGAAGGGTGAACACTGAAGCTTTCTTT. Amino acids: CASSVDRGRVNTEAFF.

This clonotype has at least ten counts. The gene calls are TRBV12-3 or TRBV12-4 and TRBJ1-1; perhaps TRBD1 as D (5 bases). Trimming stripped 7 bases from V and 1 base from J, with 19 bases between. The CDR3 extends over 16 amino acids. The CDR3 spells CASNPRRGRRNTEAFF. CDR3 nucleotides: TGTGCCAGCAATCCGAGGAGGGGCAGGAGGAACACTGAAGCTTTCTTT.

This clonotype was counted a few times. This sequence joins TRBV10-3 and TRBJ2-7, with D uncertain. There are 13 residues in the CDR3. Trimming shortened V by 6 bases and J by 2 bases, and 11 bases separated the two germline ends. Germline V CDR1 and CDR2: ENHRY, SYGVKD. This chain's CDR3 is CAISPPQPYEQYF. The CDR3 bases are TGTGCCATCAGCCCACCCCAACCCTACGAGCAGTACTTC.

In its sample, this clonotype was seen many times. The CDR3, as DNA: TGTGCCAGCAGCTTAACCGGGGAGCAGTACTTC. It encodes CASSLTGEQYF. The V gene is TRBV13, the J gene TRBJ2-7; D unclear. CDR3 length: 11 residues. Germline-derived CDR1 and CDR2 are PRHDT and FYEKMQ (reference sequence). V dropped 2 bases and J dropped 7 bases, with 6 bases sitting between them. Variable domain in full (rest from reference TRBV13 and TRBJ2-7): AAGVIQSPRHLIKEKRETATLKCYPIPRHDTVYWYQQGPGQDPQFLISFYEKMQSDKGSIPDRFSAQQFSDYHSELNMSSLELGDSALYFCASSLTGEQYFGPGTRLTVT.

This sequence joins TRBV12-3 or TRBV12-4 and TRBJ2-7; D gene unclear. The CDR3 is made up of 14 amino acids. The V end was cut by 3 bases, the J end by 5 bases, with 14 bases between. The CDR3 bases are TGTGCCAGCAGTTTTACCTCTGTCTTGGACGAGCAGTACTTC. Translated, it gives CASSFTSVLDEQYF.

In its sample, this clonotype was seen a few times. V and J are TRBV2 and TRBJ2-7; D is possibly TRBD2 (7 bases). Germline loops: CDR1 SNHLY, CDR2 FYNNEI. The ends were cut back, 9 bases at V and 6 bases at J, with 18 bases in the middle. The CDR3 is made up of 13 amino acids. CDR3 protein: CARTDGEGVEQYF. The CDR3 DNA is TGTGCCAGGACCGACGGGGAGGGGGTCGAGCAGTACTTC.

Only a few counts were recorded for this clonotype. The rearrangement joins TRBV12-3 or TRBV12-4 to TRBJ1-6; TRBD1 matches 8 bases. The CDR3 is 17 amino acids. The ends lost 5 bases at V and 2 bases at J; junction bases unmatched: 8. The DNA for the CDR3 is TGTGCCAGCAGTAGCTACCGGGACAGGACCTATAATTCACCCCTCCACTTT. It yields the protein CASSSYRDRTYNSPLHF.

This chain connects TRBV7-8 to TRBJ2-4; the match to TRBD1 covers 10 bases. Losses at the gene ends were 3 bases for V and 5 bases for J; bases not matched to a gene: 7. This CDR3 has 16 amino acids. Germline V CDR1 and CDR2: SGHVS, FQNEAQ. The CDR3 DNA reads as TGTGCCAGCAGCTTCCCCGAAGGGACAGGGGAAAACATTCAGTACTTC. This encodes CASSFPEGTGENIQYF.

There are a few counts of this clonotype. The chain is built from TRBV20-1 and TRBJ1-5, with 7 bases lining up with TRBD1. In germline, CDR1 is DFQATT, CDR2 SNEGSKA (reference sequence). Germline trimming cut 2 bases from V and 3 bases from J; bases unmatched to any gene: 10. CDR3 length: 16 amino acids. The CDR3: CSARSSLGGFNQPQHF. The DNA for the CDR3 is TGCAGTGCTAGATCATCCCTAGGGGGCTTCAATCAGCCCCAGCATTTT.

V gene TRBV7-6 combines with J gene TRBJ2-7; 9 nucleotides match TRBD2. Germline values: CDR1 SGHVS, CDR2 FNYEAQ. With V trimmed by 6 bases and J by 6 bases, 9 bases remained unmatched. This CDR3 spans 14 amino acids. The CDR3 nucleotides are TGTGCCAGCAGAGCCGGGACTAGCACGGGCGAGCAGTACTTC. This encodes CASRAGTSTGEQYF.

J is TRBJ2-3 and V is TRBV5-1, with unresolved D. The V and J ends lost 3 bases and 1 base respectively, with 15 bases between them. From germline, CDR1 is SGHRS and CDR2 YFSETQ. This CDR3 spans 16 amino acids. CDR3 sequence (DNA): TGCGCCAGCAGCTCTGGTTACTCAACAGGCACAGATACGCAGTATTTT. This translates into CASSSGYSTGTDTQYF.

This clonotype was detected many times. V is TRBV12-3 or TRBV12-4 and J is TRBJ2-1; a possible D gene is TRBD2 (6 bases). The CDR3 has 11 residues. Trimming left V 8 bases short and J 12 bases short, with 14 bases between. The chain's CDR3 is CASGPGLPQFF. The CDR3 coding sequence is TGTGCCAGCGGGCCGGGACTTCCGCAGTTCTTC.

The rearrangement joins TRBV7-8 to TRBJ2-5; D is perhaps TRBD2 (6 bases). This CDR3 has 15 residues. With 1 base removed from V and 5 bases from J, the gap between germline ends came to 14 bases. Germline V CDR1 and CDR2: SGHVS, FQNEAQ. This CDR3 is CASSLVAGSGETQYF. DNA for the CDR3: TGTGCCAGCAGCTTAGTCGCGGGGAGCGGGGAGACCCAGTACTTC.

The V gene is TRBV7-6, the J gene TRBJ2-1; no clear D gene. V was cut by 1 base and J by 8 bases, with 21 bases left in between. This CDR3 has 17 residues. Germline values: CDR1 SGHVS, CDR2 FNYEAQ. The CDR3 DNA is TGTGCCAGCAGCTTAGTAGATGCGCTAACCCAGACGGATGAGCAGTTCTTC. Translating it yields CASSLVDALTQTDEQFF.